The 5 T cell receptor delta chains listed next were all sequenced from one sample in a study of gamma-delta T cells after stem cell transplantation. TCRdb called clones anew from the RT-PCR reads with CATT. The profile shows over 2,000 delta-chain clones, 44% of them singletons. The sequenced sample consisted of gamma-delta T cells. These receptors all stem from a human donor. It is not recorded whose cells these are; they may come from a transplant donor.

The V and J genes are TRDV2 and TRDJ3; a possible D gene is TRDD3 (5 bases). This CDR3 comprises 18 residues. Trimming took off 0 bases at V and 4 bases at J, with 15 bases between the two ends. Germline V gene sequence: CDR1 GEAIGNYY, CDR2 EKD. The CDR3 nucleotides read TGTGCCTGTGACACCGCGGGGGCTACGACGTGGGACACCCGACAGATGTTTTTC. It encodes CACDTAGATTWDTRQMFF.

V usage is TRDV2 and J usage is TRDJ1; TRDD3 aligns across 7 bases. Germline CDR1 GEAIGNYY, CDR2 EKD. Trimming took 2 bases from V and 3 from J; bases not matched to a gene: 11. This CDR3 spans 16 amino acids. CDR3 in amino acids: CACDIVGELVSDKLIF. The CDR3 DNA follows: TGTGCCTGTGACATCGTGGGGGAGTTGGTTTCCGATAAACTCATCTTT.

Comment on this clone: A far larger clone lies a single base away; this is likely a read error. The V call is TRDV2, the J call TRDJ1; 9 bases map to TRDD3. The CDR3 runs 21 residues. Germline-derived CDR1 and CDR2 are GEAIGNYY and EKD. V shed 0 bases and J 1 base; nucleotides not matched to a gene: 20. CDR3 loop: CACDTVKAPVGGYRGTDKLIF. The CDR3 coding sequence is TGTGCCTGTGACACCGTTAAGGCCCCTGTCGGGGGATACAGAGGCACCGATAAACTCATCTTT.

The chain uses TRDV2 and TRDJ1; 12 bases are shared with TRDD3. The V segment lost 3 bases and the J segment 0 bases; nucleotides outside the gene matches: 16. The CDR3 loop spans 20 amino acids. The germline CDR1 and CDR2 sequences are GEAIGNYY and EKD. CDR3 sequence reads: CACDPLLGDTEKGYTDKLIF. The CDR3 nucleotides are TGTGCCTGTGACCCGTTACTGGGGGATACTGAAAAGGGGTACACCGATAAACTCATCTTT.

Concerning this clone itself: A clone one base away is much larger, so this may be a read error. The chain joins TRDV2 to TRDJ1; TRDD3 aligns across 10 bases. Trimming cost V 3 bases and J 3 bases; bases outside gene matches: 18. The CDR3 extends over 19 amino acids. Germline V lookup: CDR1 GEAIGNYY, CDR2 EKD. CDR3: CACDALSDLRGDTADKLIF. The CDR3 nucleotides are TGTGCCTGTGACGCCCTATCGGACCTCCGGGGGGATACGGCCGATAAACTCATCTTT.